Listed below are T cell receptor beta chains from one sample, sequenced in a study of control samples from healthy donors and cancer patients. Here immunoSEQ multiplex PCR was the method, and the copy in TCRdb shows in-frame clones only, minus some. The sample lists some 70,000 clones; under 85% were seen once. The sample was blood. The receptors come from a man aged 60-69 years in good health. Both conserved end residues are part of each CDR3. The D gene is left open where the match is weak. Size values are once, few and many counts, or a class for expanded clones, and some rows have none.

j_call,d_call,clone_size,v_call,cdr3_nt,cdr3_aa
TRBJ2-1,-,-,TRBV5-5,TGTGCCAGCAGCGTGGGGTCAGACAATGAGCAGTTCTTC,CASSVGSDNEQFF
TRBJ2-7,TRBD1,-,TRBV11-2,TGTGCCAGCAGCCTTGACAGGGGGCCCTACGAGCAGTACTTC,CASSLDRGPYEQYF
TRBJ1-1,TRBD1,-,TRBV6-2/TRBV6-3,TGTGCCAGCAGTCAAGACAGGGTAGCTTTCTTT,CASSQDRVAFF
TRBJ2-1,-,-,TRBV15,TGTGCCACCAGCAGCGACACCTACCGTTACAATGAGCAGTTCTTC,CATSSDTYRYNEQFF
TRBJ1-2,TRBD1,-,TRBV6-6,TGTGCCAGCAGTACGACAGGGGACGGCTACACCTTC,CASSTTGDGYTF
TRBJ2-7,-,-,TRBV6-5,TGTGCCAGCAGTCAGGGTAACGAGCAGTACTTC,CASSQGNEQYF
TRBJ2-1,-,-,TRBV20-1,TGCAGTGCTACCGACAGAAAAGAGCAGTTCTTC,CSATDRKEQFF
TRBJ2-3,TRBD2,-,TRBV5-8,TGTGCCAGCAGCCCGACTAGCGGGAGTGGAGATACGCAGTATTTT,CASSPTSGSGDTQYF
TRBJ1-5,-,few,TRBV19,TGTGCCAGTAGTATAGACCCCTCTTTACGCAATCAGCCCCAGCATTTT,CASSIDPSLRNQPQHF
TRBJ2-7,-,-,TRBV6-2/TRBV6-3,TGTGCCAGCAGTTCCGGACAGTGGAGCGAGCAGTACTTC,CASSSGQWSEQYF
TRBJ1-4,-,once,TRBV11-2,TGTGCCAGCAGCTTCTCGGGAGCTAATGAAAAACTGTTTTTT,CASSFSGANEKLFF
TRBJ1-1,-,-,TRBV4-3,TGCGCCAGCAGCCAAGAGTCCCGGGGGCGCGTAAGAACTGAAGCTTTCTTT,CASSQESRGRVRTEAFF
TRBJ1-5,-,few,TRBV21-1,TGTGCCAGCAGCCAAGGACGAGATCAGCCCCAGCATTTT,CASSQGRDQPQHF
TRBJ1-2,TRBD1,-,TRBV28,TGTGCCAGCAGTCGGACAGGCTATGGCTACACCTTC,CASSRTGYGYTF
TRBJ2-2,TRBD2,-,TRBV7-2,TGTGCCAGCAGCTTAGGAGGGCTAGCGGGAGGCACCGGGGAGCTGTTTTTT,CASSLGGLAGGTGELFF
TRBJ2-2,TRBD2,-,TRBV4-3,TGCGCCAGCAGCCAAGATCTCGGGAGGGGTCCCACCGGGGAGCTGTTTTTT,CASSQDLGRGPTGELFF
TRBJ2-3,-,-,TRBV6-2/TRBV6-3,TGTGCCAGCAGTCACCGGGTGAAAGAATTTAGCACAGATACGCAGTATTTT,CASSHRVKEFSTDTQYF
TRBJ2-6,-,-,TRBV21-1,TGTGCCAGCAGCACAAAAAGAATTGGAAAAGCCTACTATCCCTCTGGGGCCAACGTCCTGACTTTC,CASSTKRIGKAYYPSGANVLTF
TRBJ2-7,-,-,TRBV12-3/TRBV12-4,TGTGCCAGCAGTTTAGGGACAGTAAATGAGCAGTACTTC,CASSLGTVNEQYF
TRBJ2-7,-,-,TRBV4-1,TGCGCCAGCAGCCAAGATGAGGAGGGCCGGTCCTACGAGCAGTACTTC,CASSQDEEGRSYEQYF
TRBJ2-1,-,-,TRBV27,TGTGCCAGCAGTTTATCGAGAGGTGTTAGGGGGGGGTACTCCTACAATGAGCAGTTCTTC,CASSLSRGVRGGYSYNEQFF
TRBJ1-2,TRBD1,few,TRBV3-1/TRBV3-2,TGTGCCAGCAGCCAACCGGGACAGGCTAACTATGGCTACACCTTC,CASSQPGQANYGYTF
TRBJ2-2,-,-,TRBV3-1/TRBV3-2,TGTGCCAGCAGCCAAGAACCCAGGGGAGACACCGGGGAGCTGTTTTTT,CASSQEPRGDTGELFF
TRBJ2-2,-,-,TRBV29-1,TGCAGCGGGGGCAGGGTCAACGGGGAGCTGTTTTTT,CSGGRVNGELFF
TRBJ1-2,-,-,TRBV14,TGTGCCAGCAGCCAAGAAAGGCCGGGGGCCATCTACGGCTACACCTTC,CASSQERPGAIYGYTF
TRBJ1-1,-,few,TRBV9,TGTGCCAGCAGCGTAGAGGCGGGCCAGGGCACTGAAGCTTTCTTT,CASSVEAGQGTEAFF
TRBJ1-2,TRBD1,-,TRBV3-1/TRBV3-2,TGTGCCAGCAGCCGCCAGGGGGCCCTTACTTATAACTATGGCTACACCTTC,CASSRQGALTYNYGYTF
TRBJ2-3,-,-,TRBV9,TGTGCCAGCAGCGTAGTTAACTCGGATACGCAGTATTTT,CASSVVNSDTQYF
TRBJ2-3,TRBD1,-,TRBV2,TGTGCCAGCAGTGAACAGGGGGCCACAGATACGCAGTATTTT,CASSEQGATDTQYF
TRBJ1-6,-,once,TRBV5-8,TGTGCCAGCAGCGTTTCCTATAATTCACCCCTCCACTTT,CASSVSYNSPLHF
TRBJ2-7,TRBD1,-,TRBV15,TGTGCCACCAGCAGAGAAGGGCAGGGGGACTACGAGCAGTACTTC,CATSREGQGDYEQYF
TRBJ2-3,-,-,TRBV6-2/TRBV6-3,TGTGCCAGCAGTGACCGGACGGGGCTTACAGATACGCAGTATTTT,CASSDRTGLTDTQYF
TRBJ2-2,TRBD2,-,TRBV27,TGTGCCAGCAGTTTAAGGCGGGAGGGGACTGGGGAGCTGTTTTTT,CASSLRREGTGELFF
TRBJ2-3,-,-,TRBV12-3/TRBV12-4,TGTGCCAGCAGCCCAGCCCAAGGGCAGTATTTT,CASSPAQGQYF
TRBJ1-2,TRBD1,-,TRBV12-3/TRBV12-4,TGTGCCAGCAGGCCCGGGACAGCGATCTTC,CASRPGTAIF
TRBJ1-1,TRBD1,-,TRBV19,TGTGCCAGCCGGGACAGGGGGGCCCTTGAAGCTTTCTTT,CASRDRGALEAFF
TRBJ2-7,-,-,TRBV5-4,TGTGCCAGCAGCTCAGGAGCGGAGAACTACGAGCAGTACTTC,CASSSGAENYEQYF
TRBJ2-3,TRBD1,-,TRBV4-3,TGCGCCAGCAGCCCCAGACAGGGGGATGCAGATACGCAGTATTTT,CASSPRQGDADTQYF
TRBJ2-2,-,-,TRBV9,TGTGCCAGCAGCGTAGGTATCGGGGTACCCGGGGAGCTGTTTTTT,CASSVGIGVPGELFF
TRBJ2-5,-,-,TRBV7-3,TGTGCCAGCAGCTTAATGGTGTGCCGTGGCGGGTGGAGGGGTAAAGTTATTGAGACCCAGTACTTC,CASSLMVCRGGWRGKVIETQYF
TRBJ2-2,TRBD2,-,TRBV6-5,TGTGCCAGCAGCCAACCACTAGCGGCCGGGGAGCTGTTTTTT,CASSQPLAAGELFF
TRBJ1-1,-,few,TRBV6-5,TGTGCCAGCAAACAGGTTACAATGTTTCCTGAAGCTTTCTTT,CASKQVTMFPEAFF
TRBJ1-4,TRBD1,-,TRBV4-1,TGCGCCAGCAGCTTTCGACAGGGGGCCCGGGATGAAAAACTGTTTTTT,CASSFRQGARDEKLFF
TRBJ2-5,-,-,TRBV5-6,TGTGCCAGCAGCTTAAGGGAGACCCAGTACTTC,CASSLRETQYF
TRBJ2-1,TRBD2,-,TRBV7-6,TGTGCCAGCAGCCCAGGACTAGTTTCTTGGAATGAGCAGTTCTTC,CASSPGLVSWNEQFF
TRBJ2-7,TRBD2,-,TRBV13,TGTGCCAGCAGCTCTACTAGCGGTGACTCCTACGAGCAGTACTTC,CASSSTSGDSYEQYF
TRBJ2-3,-,-,TRBV9,TGTGCCAGCAGCGTAGTCCAGGGAGCAGATACGCAGTATTTT,CASSVVQGADTQYF
TRBJ2-4,TRBD2,-,TRBV28,TGTGCCAGCAGCAGATCCGGGACTAGCGGGAAAGACATTCAGTACTTC,CASSRSGTSGKDIQYF
TRBJ2-7,TRBD1,-,TRBV6-2/TRBV6-3,TGTGCCAGCAGTAGACAGGGGATCTACGAGCAGTACTTC,CASSRQGIYEQYF
TRBJ2-5,TRBD2,few,TRBV5-6,TGTGCCAGCAGACAGCGGGAACAAGAGACCCAGTACTTC,CASRQREQETQYF
TRBJ1-2,TRBD1,-,TRBV5-4,TGTGCCAGCAGCCCTGACAGGGGTGGTGGCTACACCTTC,CASSPDRGGGYTF
TRBJ1-2,-,-,TRBV27,TGTGCCAGCAGTTTATCTCGACAGGCGCTCTATGGCTACACCTTC,CASSLSRQALYGYTF
TRBJ1-4,TRBD1,-,TRBV19,TGTGCCAGTACAGGGATCCGAGAGGGGGCCCAGTTAAAACTGTTTTTT,CASTGIREGAQLKLFF
TRBJ2-1,-,-,TRBV20-1,TGCAGGGTATCAACTAACAATGAGCAGTTCTTC,CRVSTNNEQFF
TRBJ2-7,-,-,TRBV2,TGTGCCAGCAGTGGCCCTGACACCTACGAGCAGTACTTC,CASSGPDTYEQYF